This T cell receptor beta chain comes out of a study of post-analysis software for immune sequencing data. Study overall: The disease courses covered relapsing-remitting, secondary progressive and progressive-relapsing multiple sclerosis. The study's findings and limits: Multiple sclerosis patients had significantly lower normalized Chao1 diversity than controls. In patients, TRBV5-6, TRBV5-1 and TRBV20-1 belonged to roughly five TRBV segments found more frequently than in controls.

This clonotype has a handful of counts. The antigen is undetermined. Unique molecular identifiers were present in the TCR beta cDNA libraries. TCRdb processed the PCR reads anew with MiXCR; each CDR3 protein has one entry. The sample lists 650,000 to 850,000 distinct CDR3 sequences; roughly 50% were seen once. Trimming took 1 base from V and 4 from J; bases not matched to a gene: 4. Germline values: CDR1 DFQATT, CDR2 SNEGSKA (reference sequence). There are 14 residues in the CDR3. Sequencing was done on a sample of blood. The gene calls are TRBV20-1 and TRBJ2-5; 9 bases fit TRBD2. This receptor was identified in a girl between 10 and 17 years old with multiple sclerosis. The DNA for the CDR3 is TGCAGTGCTAGAGGCGGGGGGGCCTCAGAGACCCAGTACTTC. Its translation: CSARGGGASETQYF.